What follows are 10 T cell receptor beta chains derived from one specimen sequenced in a study of cytomegalovirus exposure and HLA in healthy donors. The PCR had 60 Vbeta and 13 Jbeta primers. Assay used: immunoSEQ multiplex PCR; TCRdb lists only in-frame clones, some missing. The table shows roughly 120,000 clones, with over 70% occurring only once. Material: PBMCs. These receptors were obtained from a woman aged 40 to 49 in good health and CMV-seropositive.

The chain uses TRBV15 and TRBJ2-6; tentatively, D is TRBD2 (5 bases). The germline V gene has CDR1 LNHNV and CDR2 YYDKDF (reference sequence). Trimming shortened V by 1 base and J by 0 bases, and 7 bases separated the two germline ends. The CDR3 runs 16 residues. The CDR3 DNA follows: TGTGCCACCAGCAGAGGACGGGGCTCTGGGGCCAACGTCCTGACTTTC. This encodes CATSRGRGSGANVLTF. Full variable domain (remainder filled in from reference TRBV15 and TRBJ2-6): DAMVIQNPRYQVTQFGKPVTLSCSQTLNHNVMYWYQQKSSQAPKLLFHYYDKDFNNEADTPDNFQSRRPNTSFCFLDIRSPGLGDTAMYLCATSRGRGSGANVLTFGAGSRLTVL.

This clone was seen once. The chain employs TRBV7-8 and TRBJ1-1; perhaps TRBD1 as D (6 bases). CDR3 size: 16 residues. CDR1 is SGHVS, CDR2 FQNEAQ, per germline. Trimming left V 5 bases short and J 1 base short, with 17 bases between. This chain's CDR3 is CASSPQNRGGNTEAFF. CDR3 sequence (DNA): TGTGCCAGCAGCCCCCAAAATAGGGGGGGGAACACTGAAGCTTTCTTT. Based on the CDR3 plus reference TRBV7-8 and TRBJ1-1, the full variable domain is GAGVSQSPRYKVAKRGQDVALRCDPISGHVSLFWYQQALGQGPEFLTYFQNEAQLDKSGLPSDRFFAERPEGSVSTLKIQRTQQEDSAVYLCASSPQNRGGNTEAFFGQGTRLTVV.

The chain carries TRBV9 and TRBJ2-7; 7 positions agree with TRBD1. The CDR3 runs 11 residues. Germline lookup yields CDR1 SGDLS and CDR2 YYNGEE. Trimming cost V 3 bases and J 6 bases; bases outside gene matches: 0. The CDR3 nucleotides are TGTGCCAGCAGCGCAGGGGGCGAGCAGTACTTC. This codes for CASSAGGEQYF.

The sample holds a few counts of this clone. This rearrangement joins TRBV7-6 to TRBJ1-6; D is unclear. The CDR3 is 13 residues long. Between the trimmed V and J ends, which lost 5 bases and 6 bases, there was a span of 8 bases. Germline CDR1 SGHVS, CDR2 FNYEAQ. The CDR3 DNA reads as TGTGCCAGCAGCCCAGGTGTTAATTCACCCCTCCACTTT. Its translation: CASSPGVNSPLHF.

The chain has TRBV7-9 and TRBJ1-2, with a weak D call TRBD1 (6 bases). The germline V and J ends were trimmed by 8 bases and 8 bases, with 21 bases remaining between them. This CDR3 spans 14 amino acids. Germline values: CDR1 SEHNR, CDR2 FQNEAQ (reference sequence). The CDR3 region is CASGGAGRGEGYTF. The DNA of the CDR3 is TGTGCCAGCGGGGGGGCAGGTAGAGGAGAGGGCTACACCTTC.

In this sample, this clone turned up a few times. The chain links TRBV6-1 to TRBJ2-7; 11 bases map to TRBD2. CDR3 length: 14 residues. Trimming took 6 bases from V and 2 from J; bases not matched to a gene: 3. Germline V gene data show CDR1 as MNHNS and CDR2 as SASEGT. Here the CDR3 DNA reads TGTGCCAGCAGGGGTAGCGGGAGGGCCTACGAGCAGTACTTC. It codes for CASRGSGRAYEQYF.

V usage is TRBV7-9 and J usage is TRBJ1-1; no clear D gene. CDR3 length: 14 residues. Germline V gene sequence: CDR1 SEHNR, CDR2 FQNEAQ (reference sequence). V shed 6 bases and J shed 0 bases, with 11 bases lying between them. CDR3 coding DNA: TGTGCCAGCAGTAAAAGTACAGTGAACACTGAAGCTTTCTTT. Its protein is CASSKSTVNTEAFF.

This clone was seen more than once but under ten times. The rearrangement links TRBV18 to TRBJ2-5, with D tentatively TRBD1 (5 bases). CDR1 and CDR2 from the germline V gene are KGHSH and LQKENI. The germline V and J ends were trimmed by 1 base and 3 bases, with 9 bases remaining between them. The CDR3 is 14 amino acids. The CDR3 nucleotides are TGTGCCAGCTCACCACAAAGGGGCGAAGAGACCCAGTACTTC. This sequence encodes CASSPQRGEETQYF.

This clone was seen only once. The rearrangement uses TRBV7-2 and TRBJ2-7; weak D call: TRBD1 (6 bases). The germline V gene encodes CDR1 SGHTA and CDR2 FQGNSA. The ends were cut back, 4 bases at V and 0 bases at J, with 10 bases in the middle. This CDR3 region has 14 residues. For the CDR3, the DNA is TGTGCCAGCAGCTCAAACAGGGTCTCCTACGAGCAGTACTTC. Amino acids: CASSSNRVSYEQYF.

The rearrangement joins TRBV5-1 to TRBJ1-4; D ambiguous. Germline assignment: CDR1 SGHRS and CDR2 YFSETQ. V lost 4 bases to trimming and J lost 4 bases, with 14 bases between them. The CDR3 covers 15 residues. The CDR3 coding sequence is TGCGCCAGCAGCCCGGAGGTCGCAGTTAATGAAAAACTGTTTTTT. As protein: CASSPEVAVNEKLFF.